This T cell receptor (beta chain) was profiled in a study of response to subunit inactivated influenza vaccine. Study-wide findings and caveats: That few new T cells are recruited by each seasonal influenza vaccination was the authors' suggestion.

This clonotype was seen repeatedly, ten times or more. Its antigen is still unknown. The CDR3 spans 16 residues. Germline CDR1 LGHNA, CDR2 YSLEER. Trimming removed 0 bases from V and 0 bases from J, with 11 bases in between. TCRdb recomputed calls from the RT-PCR reads with MiXCR, one row per CDR3 protein. The table records about 520,000 distinct CDR3 sequences, around 7.7% of them present only once. The receptor was isolated from a man between 50 and 69 years old who received an inactivated influenza vaccine. The sequencing here drew on PBMCs from blood, taken around 2 years after vaccination. J is TRBJ1-1 and V is TRBV4-3, with D unclear. The CDR3 DNA reads as TGCGCCAGCAGCCAAGATCTACCGGCAATGAACACTGAAGCTTTCTTT. Its protein product is CASSQDLPAMNTEAFF.